A selection of T cell receptor beta chains follows, all from one sample in a study of cytomegalovirus exposure and HLA in healthy donors. This table comes from immunoSEQ multiplex PCR, and its TCRdb copy is limited to in-frame clones, with some not included. The sample includes under 200,000 clones, around 68% of them seen just once. The sample was PBMCs. These receptors were taken from a man in his fifties in good health and CMV-seronegative. Each CDR3 is given with its conserved first and last residue. Each record gives: V gene, J gene, D gene, clone size, CDR3 protein, CDR3 DNA. D genes are given only for firm matches. Clone size is stated in some rows and not others, as once, few, many or a class when expanded.

TRBV5-1	TRBJ1-3	NA	NA	CASGGGGSGNTIYF	TGCGCCAGCGGTGGGGGAGGCTCTGGAAACACCATATATTTT
TRBV9	TRBJ2-1	NA	few	CASSSSSYNEQFF	TGTGCCAGCAGCTCCTCCTCCTACAATGAGCAGTTCTTC
TRBV9	TRBJ2-2	NA	once	CASSVARNTGELFF	TGTGCCAGCAGCGTAGCTAGGAACACCGGGGAGCTGTTTTTT
TRBV7-8	TRBJ2-1	TRBD2	few	CASSPQRGNYNEQFF	TGTGCCAGCAGCCCCCAGCGGGGTAATTACAATGAGCAGTTCTTC
TRBV27	TRBJ1-2	NA	NA	CASSLRGNYGYTF	TGTGCCAGCAGTTTAAGGGGGAACTATGGCTACACCTTC
TRBV7-8	TRBJ2-1	NA	NA	CASAPSAADTYNEQFF	TGTGCCAGCGCCCCAAGCGCGGCAGATACCTACAATGAGCAGTTCTTC
TRBV6-5	TRBJ2-3	NA	NA	CASSYQAGAADTQYF	TGTGCCAGCAGTTACCAGGCGGGGGCCGCGGATACGCAGTATTTT
TRBV7-8	TRBJ1-5	TRBD1	NA	CASSMGQGNQPQHF	TGTGCCAGCAGCATGGGACAGGGTAATCAGCCCCAGCATTTT
TRBV13	TRBJ2-6	NA	NA	CASSPIISTVHSGANVLTF	TGTGCCAGCAGCCCAATCATATCCACTGTCCACTCTGGGGCCAACGTCCTGACTTTC
TRBV7-6	TRBJ1-3	TRBD1	few	CASSLARGRGNTIYF	TGTGCCAGCAGCTTAGCGAGGGGGCGAGGAAACACCATATATTTT
TRBV9	TRBJ2-1	NA	NA	CASSAGLSSYNEQFF	TGTGCCAGCAGCGCAGGACTATCCTCCTACAATGAGCAGTTCTTC
TRBV7-8	TRBJ2-3	NA	NA	CASSLGPYTELTDTQYF	TGTGCCAGCAGCTTAGGGCCGTACACAGAACTCACAGATACGCAGTATTTT
TRBV4-3	TRBJ1-4	NA	NA	CASSGRPATNEKLFF	TGCGCCAGCAGCGGCCGCCCTGCAACTAATGAAAAACTGTTTTTT
TRBV5-4	TRBJ1-2	TRBD1	NA	CASLLTGGGYGYTF	TGTGCCAGCCTCTTGACAGGGGGAGGGTATGGCTACACCTTC
TRBV25-1	TRBJ2-2	NA	NA	CASSEYRSQAGELFF	TGTGCCAGCAGTGAATACAGGTCCCAAGCCGGGGAGCTGTTTTTT
TRBV2	TRBJ1-2	NA	NA	CASKESYGYTF	TGTGCCAGCAAGGAGAGCTATGGCTACACCTTC
TRBV19	TRBJ2-1	NA	NA	CASSINYNEQFF	TGTGCCAGTAGTATCAACTACAATGAGCAGTTCTTC
TRBV28	TRBJ2-1	TRBD1	few	CASSGRQGGRDEQFF	TGTGCCAGCAGTGGACGACAGGGTGGACGCGATGAGCAGTTCTTC
TRBV6-1	TRBJ2-5	TRBD1	few	CASSEIRTGRETQYF	TGTGCCAGCAGTGAAATCAGGACAGGGAGAGAGACCCAGTACTTC
TRBV9	TRBJ2-7	TRBD2	NA	CASSVVPSGGGSYEQYF	TGTGCCAGCAGCGTAGTTCCGTCCGGGGGGGGCTCCTACGAGCAGTACTTC
TRBV12-2	TRBJ1-5	NA	NA	CASHPGGGGYQPQHF	TGTGCAAGTCACCCTGGTGGCGGGGGTTATCAGCCCCAGCATTTT
TRBV5-6	TRBJ2-2	NA	NA	CASNSQPTVNTGELFF	TGTGCCAGCAACTCCCAACCCACTGTGAACACCGGGGAGCTGTTTTTT
TRBV6-5	TRBJ2-7	TRBD1	few	CASSPDRGLYEQYF	TGTGCCAGCAGTCCCGACAGGGGGTTGTACGAGCAGTACTTC
TRBV14	TRBJ2-5	NA	NA	CASSPGNPEAEYF	TGTGCCAGCAGCCCCGGGAACCCTGAGGCCGAGTACTTC
TRBV15	TRBJ1-1	NA	NA	CATSSITGLTEAFF	TGTGCCACCAGCAGCATCACAGGGCTCACTGAAGCTTTCTTT
TRBV21-1	TRBJ2-5	NA	NA	CASSKKAVAGGCGETQYF	TGTGCCAGCAGCAAGAAAGCGGTAGCGGGGGGCTGTGGGGAGACCCAGTACTTC
TRBV5-1	TRBJ2-7	NA	few	CASSASSYEQYF	TGCGCCAGCAGCGCCAGTTCCTACGAGCAGTACTTC
TRBV19	TRBJ2-1	NA	NA	CASSETGSSYNEQFF	TGTGCCAGTAGCGAAACAGGGAGCTCCTACAATGAGCAGTTCTTC
TRBV7-9	TRBJ1-1	NA	NA	CASSLAVGTEAFF	TGTGCCAGCAGCTTAGCGGTCGGCACTGAAGCTTTCTTT
TRBV4-1	TRBJ1-4	TRBD1	NA	CASSQTGTGMEKLFF	TGCGCCAGCAGCCAAACCGGGACAGGGATGGAAAAACTGTTTTTT
TRBV5-1	TRBJ2-3	TRBD1	NA	CASTPGQNTDTQYF	TGCGCCAGCACCCCGGGACAGAACACAGATACGCAGTATTTT
TRBV27	TRBJ1-1	NA	NA	CASSLQGVGNTEAFF	TGTGCCAGCAGCCTACAGGGAGTTGGAAACACTGAAGCTTTCTTT
TRBV19	TRBJ2-1	TRBD2	once	CASSWRLAGGEYNEQFF	TGTGCCAGTAGTTGGAGACTAGCGGGGGGGGAGTACAATGAGCAGTTCTTC
TRBV19	TRBJ1-2	NA	few	CATSDRGNYGYTF	TGTGCCACCTCGGACAGAGGGAACTATGGCTACACCTTC
TRBV5-1	TRBJ1-4	TRBD1	NA	CASSKRQGTNEKLFF	TGCGCCAGCAGCAAGAGACAGGGGACTAATGAAAAACTGTTTTTT
TRBV6-5	TRBJ1-1	NA	NA	CASSPSGHLNTEAFF	TGTGCCAGCAGTCCTTCGGGACACCTGAACACTGAAGCTTTCTTT
TRBV29-1	TRBJ2-4	TRBD1	few	CSVEPGQGSIQYF	TGCAGCGTTGAACCGGGACAGGGGTCCATTCAGTACTTC
TRBV5-5	TRBJ2-2	NA	NA	CASSFERVGEWNTGELFF	TGTGCCAGCAGCTTTGAAAGAGTCGGAGAATGGAACACCGGGGAGCTGTTTTTT
TRBV19	TRBJ2-7	TRBD1	NA	CASSTGQGKGYEQYF	TGTGCCAGTAGTACCGGACAGGGGAAGGGGTACGAGCAGTACTTC
TRBV11-2	TRBJ1-3	NA	NA	CASSKESGNTIYF	TGTGCCAGCAGCAAGGAGTCCGGAAACACCATATATTTT
TRBV7-2	TRBJ1-1	NA	NA	CASSLGLRDEAFF	TGTGCCAGCAGCTTAGGATTGAGAGATGAAGCTTTCTTT
TRBV5-4	TRBJ2-3	TRBD2	NA	CASSPGGQGGGTDTQYF	TGTGCCAGCAGCCCGGGGGGGCAGGGCGGAGGCACAGATACGCAGTATTTT
TRBV5-5	TRBJ1-6	TRBD1	NA	CASMLGQVNSPLHF	TGTGCCAGCATGCTTGGACAGGTTAATTCACCCCTCCACTTT
TRBV6-6	TRBJ2-7	NA	NA	CASSYPDISYEQYF	TGTGCCAGCAGTTACCCCGACATCTCCTACGAGCAATACTTC
TRBV30	TRBJ1-5	NA	NA	CAWSVSELNQPQHF	TGTGCCTGGAGTGTTTCTGAACTCAATCAGCCCCAGCATTTT
TRBV18	TRBJ1-1	NA	NA	CASSPTDFEAFF	TGTGCCAGCTCCCCGACAGACTTTGAAGCTTTCTTT
TRBV5-4	TRBJ1-1	TRBD1	NA	CASSLAWDRPNTEAFF	TGTGCCAGCAGCTTGGCTTGGGACAGACCGAACACTGAAGCTTTCTTT
TRBV19	TRBJ2-1	NA	NA	CATSRGGNNEQFF	TGTGCCACTTCGAGGGGGGGAAACAATGAGCAGTTCTTC
TRBV5-1	TRBJ1-2	NA	NA	CASSGTSYYGYTF	TGCGCCAGCAGTGGGACAAGCTACTACGGCTACACCTTC
TRBV7-2	TRBJ2-2	NA	NA	CASSLRQSTGELFF	TGTGCCAGCAGCTTACGACAGTCCACCGGGGAGCTGTTTTTT
TRBV4-2	TRBJ2-4	NA	NA	CASSQVGTSRSLAKNIQYF	TGTGCCAGCAGCCAAGTAGGCACTAGCAGATCCTTAGCCAAAAACATTCAGTACTTC
TRBV2	TRBJ1-2	TRBD1	NA	CASSGQGSNYGYTF	TGTGCCAGCAGTGGACAGGGATCTAACTATGGCTACACCTTC
TRBV5-6	TRBJ1-4	TRBD1	NA	CASSDRDRTGEKLFF	TGTGCCAGCAGCGACCGGGACAGGACAGGTGAAAAACTGTTTTTT
TRBV19	TRBJ2-6	TRBD1	few	CASSKQGAAGANVLTF	TGTGCCAGTAGTAAACAGGGGGCGGCTGGGGCCAACGTCCTGACTTTC